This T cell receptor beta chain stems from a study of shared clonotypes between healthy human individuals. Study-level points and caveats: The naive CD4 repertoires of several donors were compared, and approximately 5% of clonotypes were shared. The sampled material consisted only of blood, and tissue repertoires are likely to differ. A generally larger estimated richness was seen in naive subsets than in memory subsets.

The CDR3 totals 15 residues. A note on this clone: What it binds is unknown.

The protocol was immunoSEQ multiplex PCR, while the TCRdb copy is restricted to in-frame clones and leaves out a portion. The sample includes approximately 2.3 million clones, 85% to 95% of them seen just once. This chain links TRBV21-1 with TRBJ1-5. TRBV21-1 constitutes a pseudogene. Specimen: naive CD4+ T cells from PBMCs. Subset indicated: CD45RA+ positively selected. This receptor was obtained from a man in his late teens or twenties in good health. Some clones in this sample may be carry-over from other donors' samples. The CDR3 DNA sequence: TGTGCCAGCAGCCTCGGACCGCTTAGCAATCAGCCCCAGCATTTT. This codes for CASSLGPLSNQPQHF.